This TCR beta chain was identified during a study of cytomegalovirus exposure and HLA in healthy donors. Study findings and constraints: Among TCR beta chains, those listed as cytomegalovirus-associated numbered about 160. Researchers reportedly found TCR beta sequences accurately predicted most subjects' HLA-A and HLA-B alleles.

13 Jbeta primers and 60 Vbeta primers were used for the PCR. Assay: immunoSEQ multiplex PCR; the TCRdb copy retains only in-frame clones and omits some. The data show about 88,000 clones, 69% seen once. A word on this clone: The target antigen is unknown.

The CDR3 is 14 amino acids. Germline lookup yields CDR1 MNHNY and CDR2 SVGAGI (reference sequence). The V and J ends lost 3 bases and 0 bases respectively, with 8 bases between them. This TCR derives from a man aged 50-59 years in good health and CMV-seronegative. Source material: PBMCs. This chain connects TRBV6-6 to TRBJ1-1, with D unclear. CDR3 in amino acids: CASSYSGMNTEAFF. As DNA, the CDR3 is TGTGCCAGCAGTTATAGCGGAATGAACACTGAAGCTTTCTTT.